This is a list of T cell receptor beta chains from one sample in a study of blood T cell repertoires in COVID-19. Method: immunoSEQ multiplex PCR; TCRdb's copy keeps in-frame clones and lacks some. The sample carries about 190,000 clones, 70% to 90% recorded once. Sequenced sample: peripheral blood. The receptors were gathered from a woman in her thirties or forties who had recovered from COVID-19. CDR3s include the opening cysteine and the closing phenylalanine or tryptophan. The D gene is left open where the match is weak. Clone size is shown for a subset of rows, as once, few, many or a class of expanded clone.

d_call	j_call	v_call	clone_size	cdr3_nt	cdr3_aa
TRBD1	TRBJ2-7	TRBV5-1	.	TGCGCCAGCAGCCGGGACTGGACAGGGGCCTACGAGCAGTACTTC	CASSRDWTGAYEQYF
.	TRBJ2-7	TRBV18	.	TGTGCCAGCTCACCACTCGGAGCCGAGCAGTACTTC	CASSPLGAEQYF
TRBD2	TRBJ2-3	TRBV24-1	.	TGTGCCACCAGTGACTCACTAGCGGCTAGCACAGATACGCAGTATTTT	CATSDSLAASTDTQYF
TRBD1	TRBJ2-7	TRBV29-1	.	TGCAGCGTGGACGGGACAGGAAATTCCTACGAGCAGTACTTC	CSVDGTGNSYEQYF
TRBD2	TRBJ2-5	TRBV24-1	.	TGTGCCACCAGTGATTCGCGGGGACTAGTTGGAACCCAGTACTTC	CATSDSRGLVGTQYF
.	TRBJ2-7	TRBV7-9	.	TGTGCCAGCAGCCCAATGACTAGGTTCGAGCAGTACTTC	CASSPMTRFEQYF
TRBD2	TRBJ2-7	TRBV29-1	.	TGCAGCGTTGAGGCGGGGGGACTAGCGGGAGGGCCTAACGGCTACGAGCAGTACTTC	CSVEAGGLAGGPNGYEQYF
.	TRBJ1-5	TRBV28	.	TGTGCCAGCAGTTTACAATGGGGGGGTCAGCCCCAGCATTTT	CASSLQWGGQPQHF
.	TRBJ2-3	TRBV9	.	TGTGCCAGCAGCGTAGGTCAATCAGGGGATAGCACAGATACGCAGTATTTT	CASSVGQSGDSTDTQYF
TRBD1	TRBJ2-5	TRBV6-5	.	TGTGCCAGCAGTAGACCGGGACAGGGGAAAGAGACCCAGTACTTC	CASSRPGQGKETQYF
TRBD2	TRBJ2-7	TRBV18	.	TGTGCCAGCTCCGGGGCTAGCGGTAGTAAAAGCTCCTACGAGCAGTACTTC	CASSGASGSKSSYEQYF
.	TRBJ1-5	TRBV19	.	TGTGCCAGTAGTGACACAGGGTATAGCAATCAGCCCCAGCATTTT	CASSDTGYSNQPQHF
.	TRBJ1-6	TRBV6-2/TRBV6-3	.	TGTGCCAGCAGTTACTCGCAGGGGAATAATTCACCCCTCCACTTT	CASSYSQGNNSPLHF
.	TRBJ1-1	TRBV7-2	few	TGTGCCAGCAGCTTAGGGGGGCAGATCGTTAACGCTTTCTTT	CASSLGGQIVNAFF
TRBD1	TRBJ1-1	TRBV9	.	TGTGCCAGCAGCGCCGGACAGGGAAGGAACACTGAAGCTTTCTTT	CASSAGQGRNTEAFF